This T cell receptor (beta chain) was recorded in a study of cytomegalovirus exposure and HLA in healthy donors. Amplification used 60 Vbeta primers and 13 Jbeta primers. Assay: immunoSEQ multiplex PCR; the TCRdb copy retains only in-frame clones and omits some. The sample has under 200,000 clones; 81% are singletons. V lost 0 bases and J lost 0; bases outside the gene matches: 7. CDR3 length equals 17 residues. Germline values: CDR1 GTSNPN, CDR2 SVGIG (reference sequence). Note on this clone: Its antigen is undetermined.

Study-wide results and caveats: When a later analysis was performed, an Asian-associated ancestry cluster reportedly had fewer N-insertions than the approximately 680-donor mean. A later analysis, which compared TCR beta chains of equal frequency, found the HLA-associated ones more clonally expanded. Highest at DRB1 and lowest at HLA-C, TCR association rates differed among HLA loci in a later analysis.

The specimen sequenced was PBMCs. This TCR came from a man aged 50 to 59 in good health and CMV-seropositive. The chain couples TRBV30 to TRBJ2-4; 8 nucleotides align to TRBD2. CDR3: CAWSVKLAEIAKNIQYF. The CDR3 DNA reads TGTGCCTGGAGTGTTAAACTAGCGGAGATAGCCAAAAACATTCAGTACTTC.